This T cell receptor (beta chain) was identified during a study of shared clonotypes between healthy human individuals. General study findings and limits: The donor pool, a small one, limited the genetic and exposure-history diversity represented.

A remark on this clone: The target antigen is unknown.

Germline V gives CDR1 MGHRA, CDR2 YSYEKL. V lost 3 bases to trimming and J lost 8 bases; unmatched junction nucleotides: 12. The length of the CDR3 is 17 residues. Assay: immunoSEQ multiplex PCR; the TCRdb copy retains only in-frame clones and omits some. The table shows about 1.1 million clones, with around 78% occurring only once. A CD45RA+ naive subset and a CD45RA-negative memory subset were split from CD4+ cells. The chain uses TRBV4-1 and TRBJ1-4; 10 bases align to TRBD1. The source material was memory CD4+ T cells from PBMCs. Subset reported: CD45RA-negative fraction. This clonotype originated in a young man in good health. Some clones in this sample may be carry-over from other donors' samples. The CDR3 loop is CASSQTLSDRGWEKLFF. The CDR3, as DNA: TGCGCCAGCAGCCAGACGTTATCGGACAGGGGGTGGGAAAAACTGTTTTTT.